The 10 T cell receptor beta chains below come from one sample, sequenced in a study of naive and memory T cell subsets. Overall study findings and caveats: Especially in CD8 cells, naive repertoires contained a few larger clonotypes, possibly CD45RA-re-expressing memory cells.

Their antigens remain unidentified. Two oligonucleotides, mixed equimolar, formed the beta constant-region primer covering TRBC1 and TRBC2. Four rounds of PCR amplified the ligated cDNA using nested alpha and beta constant-region primers plus SP2. TCRdb re-analysed the UMI-ligation and nested PCR reads in MiXCR, keeping a single row per CDR3 protein. The profile shows over 100,000 distinct CDR3 sequences, approximately 14% of them singletons. Sequenced: naive CD8+ T cells from blood. The receptors originated from a human donor in good health.

This clonotype was detected only a few times. The chain joins TRBV29-1 to TRBJ1-1; no definite D call. In germline, CDR1 is SQVTM, CDR2 ANQGSEA. This CDR3 is 14 amino acids long. With 3 bases removed from V and 1 base from J, the gap between germline ends came to 12 bases. The CDR3 nucleotides read TGCAGCGTTGATTCTTACGACGCGAACACTGAAGCTTTCTTT. It encodes CSVDSYDANTEAFF.

V gene TRBV7-9 combines with J gene TRBJ2-2; D perhaps matches TRBD2 (6 bases). The germline V gene has CDR1 SEHNR and CDR2 FQNEAQ (reference sequence). V was pared by 3 bases and J by 6 bases, with 17 bases between. There are 16 residues in the CDR3. CDR3 sequence (DNA): TGTGCCAGCAGCTTTTTATCTAGCGAACCACCCGGGGAGCTGTTTTTT. It translates to CASSFLSSEPPGELFF.

This clonotype was seen at least ten times. The chain recombines TRBV15 with TRBJ1-2; 8 bases agree with TRBD1. The germline V gene has CDR1 LNHNV and CDR2 YYDKDF (reference sequence). There are 13 residues in the CDR3. The V segment lost 6 bases and the J segment 4 bases; nucleotides outside the gene matches: 4. CDR3 DNA: TGTGCCACCAGGGACAGGGCGTTCTATGGCTACACCTTC. It translates to CATRDRAFYGYTF.

This clonotype has only a few counts. The gene calls are TRBV7-2 and TRBJ1-1; D remains ambiguous. The CDR3 has 16 residues. V lost 3 bases to trimming and J lost 1 base, with 15 bases between them. Germline assignment: CDR1 SGHTA and CDR2 FQGNSA. The CDR3 here is CASSFYGPRTNTEAFF. As DNA, the CDR3 is TGTGCCAGCAGCTTCTATGGCCCACGGACGAACACTGAAGCTTTCTTT.

The chain is built from TRBV4-2 and TRBJ2-6; D is uncertain. In germline, CDR1 is LGHNA, CDR2 YNFKEQ. Trimming removed 1 base at V and 0 bases at J, with 10 bases between. CDR3 size: 17 residues. The CDR3 here is CASSQGVPSSGANVLTF. The CDR3 nucleotides are TGTGCCAGCAGCCAAGGGGTACCAAGCTCTGGGGCCAACGTCCTGACTTTC.

The chain recombines TRBV29-1 with TRBJ1-2; D is unclear. The CDR3 loop spans 8 amino acids. Germline V gene lookup returns CDR1 SQVTM and CDR2 ANQGSEA. V lost 5 bases, J lost 8 bases, and 3 bases lay in between. In nucleotides, the CDR3 is TGCAGCGTTCCCGGCTACACCTTC. Its protein product is CSVPGYTF.

Worth noting for this clonotype: Being one base from a much bigger clone, this may be a read error. CDR3 coding DNA: TGCAGTGCTAGAGACTTTGGGAGCGGGAGGGGCAGGGAGCAGTTCTTC. Translation: CSARDFGSGRGREQFF. This sequence joins TRBV20-1 and TRBJ2-1; TRBD2 matches at 10 bases. The CDR3 is 16 residues long. In germline, CDR1 is DFQATT, CDR2 SNEGSKA (reference sequence). J lost 10 bases, V lost 0 bases, and 12 bases had no gene match.

This clonotype has at least ten counts. The chain couples TRBV20-1 to TRBJ2-7, with TRBD2 as a possible D gene (5 bases). Deletions cut 0 bases from V and 6 bases from J, with 9 bases between. The CDR3 runs to 12 residues. Germline V CDR1 and CDR2: DFQATT, SNEGSKA (reference sequence). In nucleotides, the CDR3 is TGCAGTGCTAGAGATCGAGGGCCCGAGCAGTACTTC. Translated: CSARDRGPEQYF.

The chain combines TRBV4-3 with TRBJ1-4; no clear D. Trimming pared 3 bases from V and 0 bases from J, leaving 8 bases between. The length of the CDR3 is 15 residues. Germline V gives CDR1 LGHNA, CDR2 YSLEER. CDR3: CASSHSIATNEKLFF. The CDR3 region has the DNA TGCGCCAGCAGCCATAGCATTGCAACTAATGAAAAACTGTTTTTT.

This clonotype showed up just a few times. CDR3 residues: CASSLEPLDSTDTQYF. For the CDR3, the DNA is TGTGCCAGCAGCTTAGAGCCCCTAGATTCCACAGATACGCAGTATTTT. This rearrangement joins TRBV11-2 to TRBJ2-3; D gene unclear. The germline gives CDR1 SGHAT, CDR2 FQNNGV. Trimming cost V 0 bases and J 2 bases, with 12 bases left between them. The length of the CDR3 is 16 residues.